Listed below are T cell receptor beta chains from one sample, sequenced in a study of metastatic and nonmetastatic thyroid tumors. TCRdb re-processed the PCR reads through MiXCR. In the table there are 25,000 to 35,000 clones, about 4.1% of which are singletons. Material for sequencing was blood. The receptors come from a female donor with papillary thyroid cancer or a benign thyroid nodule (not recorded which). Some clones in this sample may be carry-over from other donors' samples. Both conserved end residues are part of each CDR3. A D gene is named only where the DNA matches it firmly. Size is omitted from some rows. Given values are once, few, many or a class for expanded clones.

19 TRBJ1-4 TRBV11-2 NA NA CASSLDRTVGGFNNEKLFF TGTGCCAGCAGCTTAGATCGGACAGTCGGCGGCTTTAACAATGAAAAACTGTTTTTT
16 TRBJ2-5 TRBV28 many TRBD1 CASSYPGRGFQETQYF TGTGCCAGCAGTTATCCCGGCAGGGGGTTCCAAGAGACCCAGTACTTC
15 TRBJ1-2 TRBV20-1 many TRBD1 CSARPYRGEGYGYTF TGCAGTGCTAGGCCGTACAGGGGGGAGGGCTATGGCTACACCTTC
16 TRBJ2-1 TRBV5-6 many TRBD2 CASSYPGLAGYNEQFF TGTGCCAGCAGCTATCCGGGACTAGCGGGGTACAATGAGCAGTTCTTC
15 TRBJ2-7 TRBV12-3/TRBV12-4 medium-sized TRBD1 CASSPAGQGAYEQYF TGTGCCAGCAGTCCCGCCGGACAGGGGGCCTACGAGCAGTACTTC
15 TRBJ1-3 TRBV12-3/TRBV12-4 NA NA CASSLSGGLGNTIYF TGTGCCAGCAGTTTATCTGGGGGTCTTGGAAACACCATATATTTT
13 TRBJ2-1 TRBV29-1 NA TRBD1 CSVGGTGNNEQFF TGCAGCGTTGGCGGGACAGGGAACAATGAGCAGTTCTTC
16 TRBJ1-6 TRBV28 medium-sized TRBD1 CASSLSGTGSNSPLHF TGTGCCAGCAGTTTATCGGGGACAGGGTCAAATTCACCCCTCCACTTT
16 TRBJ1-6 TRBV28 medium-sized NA CASSLTGWSYNSPLHF TGTGCCAGCAGTTTAACGGGATGGTCCTATAATTCACCCCTCCACTTT
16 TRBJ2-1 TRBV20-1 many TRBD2 CSARSLAGSSYNEQFF TGCAGTGCTAGATCCCTAGCGGGTAGCTCCTACAATGAGCAGTTCTTC
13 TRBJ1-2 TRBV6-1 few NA CASSSAGVGGYTF TGTGCCAGCAGTTCGGCAGGGGTGGGAGGCTACACCTTC
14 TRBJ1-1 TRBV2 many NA CASSEAGQATEAFF TGTGCCAGCAGTGAAGCGGGGCAGGCCACTGAAGCTTTCTTT
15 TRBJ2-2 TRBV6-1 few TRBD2 CASSQGLAENGELFF TGTGCCAGCAGCCAGGGACTAGCGGAGAACGGGGAGCTGTTTTTT
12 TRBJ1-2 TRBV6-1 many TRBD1 CASTKTGYGYTF TGTGCCAGCACCAAGACAGGGTATGGCTACACCTTC
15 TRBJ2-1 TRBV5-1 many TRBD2 CASSRTSDSYNEQFF TGCGCCAGCAGTAGGACTAGCGACTCCTACAATGAGCAGTTCTTC
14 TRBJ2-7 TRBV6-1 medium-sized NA CASSYGPPSYEQYF TGTGCCAGCAGTTACGGGCCTCCCTCCTACGAGCAGTACTTC
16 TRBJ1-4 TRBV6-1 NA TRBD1 CASSEESGGGNEKLFF TGTGCCAGCAGTGAAGAGTCAGGGGGGGGTAATGAAAAACTGTTTTTT
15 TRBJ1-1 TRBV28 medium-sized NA CASSLFQGLNTEAFF TGTGCCAGCAGTTTATTTCAGGGTTTGAACACTGAAGCTTTCTTT
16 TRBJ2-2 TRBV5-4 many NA CASSRVNTETGGELFF TGTGCCAGCAGCCGTGTTAATACGGAAACGGGCGGGGAGCTGTTTTTT
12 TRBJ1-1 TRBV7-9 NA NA CASNLGGYEAFF TGTGCCAGCAACTTGGGGGGATATGAAGCTTTCTTT
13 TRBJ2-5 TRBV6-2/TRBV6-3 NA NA CASVSGGGETQYF TGTGCCAGCGTTTCGGGGGGCGGGGAGACCCAGTACTTC
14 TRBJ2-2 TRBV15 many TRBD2 CATPKAGNTGELFF TGTGCCACCCCGAAAGCGGGAAACACCGGGGAGCTGTTTTTT